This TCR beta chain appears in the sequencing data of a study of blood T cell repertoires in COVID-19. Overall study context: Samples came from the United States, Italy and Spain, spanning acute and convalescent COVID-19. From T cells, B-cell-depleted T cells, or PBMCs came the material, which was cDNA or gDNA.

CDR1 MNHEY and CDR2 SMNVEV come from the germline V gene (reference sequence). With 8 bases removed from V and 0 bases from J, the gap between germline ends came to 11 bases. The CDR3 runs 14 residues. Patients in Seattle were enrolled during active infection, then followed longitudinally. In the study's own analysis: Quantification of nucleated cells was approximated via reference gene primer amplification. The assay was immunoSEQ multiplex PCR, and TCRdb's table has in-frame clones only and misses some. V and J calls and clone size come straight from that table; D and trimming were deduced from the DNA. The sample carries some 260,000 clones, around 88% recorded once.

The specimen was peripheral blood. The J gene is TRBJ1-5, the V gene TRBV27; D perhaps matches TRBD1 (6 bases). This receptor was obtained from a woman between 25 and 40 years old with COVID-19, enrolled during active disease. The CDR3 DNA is TGTGCCAGCGGGGCACAGGGTAGCAATCAGCCCCAGCATTTT. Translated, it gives CASGAQGSNQPQHF.